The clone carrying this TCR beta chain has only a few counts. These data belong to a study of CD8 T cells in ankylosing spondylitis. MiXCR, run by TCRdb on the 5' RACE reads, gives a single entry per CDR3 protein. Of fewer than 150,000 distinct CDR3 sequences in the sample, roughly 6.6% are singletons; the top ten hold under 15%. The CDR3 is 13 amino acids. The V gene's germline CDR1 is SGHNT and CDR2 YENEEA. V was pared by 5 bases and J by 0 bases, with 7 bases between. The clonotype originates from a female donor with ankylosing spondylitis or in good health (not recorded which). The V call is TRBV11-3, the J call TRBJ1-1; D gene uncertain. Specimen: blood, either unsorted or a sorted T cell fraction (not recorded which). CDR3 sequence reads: CASSQKVNTEAFF. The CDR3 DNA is TGTGCCAGCAGCCAGAAGGTGAACACTGAAGCTTTCTTT.